A selection of T cell receptor beta chains follows, all from one sample in a study of identical twins. In TCRdb, the 5' RACE reads were re-called with MiXCR into one record per CDR3 protein. Among roughly 240,000 distinct CDR3 sequences listed, around 6.6% were seen once. Another study also made use of these data, one on yellow fever vaccine responses in identical twins.

Input material: memory (CD45RO+) T cells sorted from blood. Receptors originate from a woman aged 18-29 years in good health. The conserved cysteine and the conserved F or W are not part of the CDR3 here.

TRBJ2-3 TRBV20-1 SARGRRGGHSTDTQY
TRBJ2-7 TRBV18 ASSPLERGLAAEQY
TRBJ2-1 TRBV6-2/TRBV6-3 ASSIRLAGENEQF
TRBJ2-7 TRBV12-3/TRBV12-4 ASSGTGNEQY
TRBJ1-1 TRBV15 ATSRDSAGNTEAF
TRBJ2-5 TRBV6-1 ASTRETGMYQETQY
TRBJ2-1 TRBV20-1 SARDPRGRYNEQF
TRBJ2-5 TRBV5-4 ASSWLAGSQTQY
TRBJ1-2 TRBV15 ATSRDSSRT
TRBJ2-7 TRBV12-5 ASGLDPGSSGSYEQY
TRBJ1-2 TRBV14 ASSPVGGRGYT
TRBJ1-1 TRBV13 ASSTHRGRNTEAF
TRBJ2-1 TRBV12-3/TRBV12-4 ASSERRGRRPYNEQF